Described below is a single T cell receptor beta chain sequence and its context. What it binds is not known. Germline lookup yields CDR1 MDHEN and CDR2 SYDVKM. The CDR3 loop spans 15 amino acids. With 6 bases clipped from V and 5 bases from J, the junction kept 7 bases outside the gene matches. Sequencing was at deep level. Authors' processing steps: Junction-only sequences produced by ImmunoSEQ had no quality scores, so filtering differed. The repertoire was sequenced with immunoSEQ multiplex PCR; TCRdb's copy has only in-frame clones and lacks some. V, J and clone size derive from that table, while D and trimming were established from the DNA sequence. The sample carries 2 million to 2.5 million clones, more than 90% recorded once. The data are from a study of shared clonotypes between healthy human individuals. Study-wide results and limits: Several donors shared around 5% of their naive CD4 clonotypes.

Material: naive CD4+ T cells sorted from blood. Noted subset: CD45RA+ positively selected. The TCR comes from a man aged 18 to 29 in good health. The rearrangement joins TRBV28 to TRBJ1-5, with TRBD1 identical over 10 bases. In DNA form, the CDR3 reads TGTGCCAGCAGGGCTAGGGACAGGGGCCATCAGCCCCAGCATTTT. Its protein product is CASRARDRGHQPQHF.